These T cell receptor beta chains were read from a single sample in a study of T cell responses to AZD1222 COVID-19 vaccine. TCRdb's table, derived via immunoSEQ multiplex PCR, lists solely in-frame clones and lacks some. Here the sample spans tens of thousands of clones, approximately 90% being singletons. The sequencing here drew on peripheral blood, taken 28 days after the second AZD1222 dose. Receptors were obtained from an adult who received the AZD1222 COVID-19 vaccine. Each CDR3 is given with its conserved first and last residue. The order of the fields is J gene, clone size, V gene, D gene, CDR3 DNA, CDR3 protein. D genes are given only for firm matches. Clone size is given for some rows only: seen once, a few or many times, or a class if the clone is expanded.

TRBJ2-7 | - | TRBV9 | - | TGTGCCAGCAGCGTAACCAGAGCGGCCTACGAGCAGTACTTC | CASSVTRAAYEQYF
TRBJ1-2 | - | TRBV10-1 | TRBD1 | TGCGCCAGCACCTGGGACAGACTATTATATGGCTACACCTTC | CASTWDRLLYGYTF
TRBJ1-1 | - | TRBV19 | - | TGTGCCAGTAGTCTGACGAACACTGAAGCTTTCTTT | CASSLTNTEAFF
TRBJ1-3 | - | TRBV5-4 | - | TGTGCCAGCAGCCCCGGGAATTGGGGAGCCCTCTCTGGAAACACCATATATTTT | CASSPGNWGALSGNTIYF
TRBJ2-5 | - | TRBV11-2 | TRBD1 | TGTGCCAGCAGCCAGGGGGACAGGGCGTTAGAGACCCAGTACTTC | CASSQGDRALETQYF
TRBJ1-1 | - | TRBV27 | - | TGTGCCAGCAAATTGGACGGCGTGAACACTGAAGCTTTCTTT | CASKLDGVNTEAFF
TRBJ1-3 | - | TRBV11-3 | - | TGTGCCAGCAGCCCTATGGTGGGTCTTGGAAACACCATATATTTT | CASSPMVGLGNTIYF
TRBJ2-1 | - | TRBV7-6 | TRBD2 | TGTGCCAGCAGCTTGGAAATCCGGACTAGCGGGAGAAATGAGCAGTTCTTC | CASSLEIRTSGRNEQFF
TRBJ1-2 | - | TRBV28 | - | TGTGCCAGCAGAAAACAGGGCGCCCTCGGCTACACCTTC | CASRKQGALGYTF
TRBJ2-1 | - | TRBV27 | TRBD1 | TGTGCCAGCAGCCTCGGACAGGGGGTATACAATGAGCAGTTCTTC | CASSLGQGVYNEQFF
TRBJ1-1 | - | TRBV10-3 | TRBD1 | TGTGCCACTCGACAGGGGTTAAACACTGAAGCTTTCTTT | CATRQGLNTEAFF
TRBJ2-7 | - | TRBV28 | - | TGTGCCAGCAGTCCCCCGGGCCAGGGATCCTACGAGCAGTACTTC | CASSPPGQGSYEQYF
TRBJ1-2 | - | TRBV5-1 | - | TGCGCCAGCAGCCCTAGTTCCACTCCTAACTATGGCTACACCTTC | CASSPSSTPNYGYTF
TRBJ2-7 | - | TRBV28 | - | TGTGCCAGCAGTTCCCGAGGGGATAACGAGCAGTACTTC | CASSSRGDNEQYF
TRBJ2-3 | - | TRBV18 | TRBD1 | TGTGCCAGCTCACCGGCCCAGGGGGTGGATCTGGATACGCAGTATTTT | CASSPAQGVDLDTQYF
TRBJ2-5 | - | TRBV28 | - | TGTGCCAGCAGTTTAACGGGAGAGCAAGAGACCCAGTACTTC | CASSLTGEQETQYF
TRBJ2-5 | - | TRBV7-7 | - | TGTGCCAGCAGCTTAGCCCGGGGTCCCCAAGAGACCCAGTACTTC | CASSLARGPQETQYF
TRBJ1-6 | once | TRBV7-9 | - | TGTGCCAGCAGCTTAGTCGGGGATTCACCCCTCCACTTT | CASSLVGDSPLHF
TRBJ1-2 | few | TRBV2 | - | TGTGCCAGCAGTTTAGGTCGGGACACCTATGGCTACACCTTC | CASSLGRDTYGYTF
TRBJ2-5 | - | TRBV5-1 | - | TGCGCCAGCACCACAGGTCCCCAAGAGACCCAGTACTTC | CASTTGPQETQYF
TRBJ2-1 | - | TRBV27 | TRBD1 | TGTGCCAGCAGGGCAGGGGGTGTATACAATGAGCAGTTCTTC | CASRAGGVYNEQFF
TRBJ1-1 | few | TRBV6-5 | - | TGTGCCAGCCGGCGGGTTGTGAACACTGAAGCTTTCTTT | CASRRVVNTEAFF
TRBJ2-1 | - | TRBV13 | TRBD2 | TGTGCCAGCAGTGCCCCCCCCGGACTAGCGAATTACAATGAGCAGTTCTTC | CASSAPPGLANYNEQFF
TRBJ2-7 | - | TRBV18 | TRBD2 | TGTGCCAGCTCACCAGGGACTACCTACGAGCAGTACTTC | CASSPGTTYEQYF
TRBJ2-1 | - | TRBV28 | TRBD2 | TGTGCCAGCAGTTCCCCGAGGCGGCGGGAGGCCCCTCGGGGGTCCTACAATGAGCAGTTCTTC | CASSSPRRREAPRGSYNEQFF
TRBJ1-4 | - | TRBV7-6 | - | TGTGCCAGCAGCTCCCTCACCGGGACGGAGTTTTATGCAACTAATGAAAAACTGTTTTTT | CASSSLTGTEFYATNEKLFF
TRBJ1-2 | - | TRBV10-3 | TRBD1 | TGTGCCATCAGGACAGGGGACCTGACTAACTATGGCTACACCTTC | CAIRTGDLTNYGYTF
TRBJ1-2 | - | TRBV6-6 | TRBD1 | TGTGCCAGCAAGCGTGGACAGGGGGTATCTGGCTACACCTTC | CASKRGQGVSGYTF
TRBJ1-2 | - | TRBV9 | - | TGTGCCAGCAGCGTAGGGACAGTCTATGGCTACACCTTC | CASSVGTVYGYTF
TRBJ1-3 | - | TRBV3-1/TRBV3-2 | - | TGTGCCAGCAGCCAAGACGGCACCTCTGGAAACACCATATATTTT | CASSQDGTSGNTIYF
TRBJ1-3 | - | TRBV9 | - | TGTGCCAGCAGCGTAGCCAGGGAGGGAAACACCATATATTTT | CASSVAREGNTIYF
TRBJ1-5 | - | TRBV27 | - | TGTGCCAGCAGTTTCTCGGGCCAGCCCCAGCATTTT | CASSFSGQPQHF
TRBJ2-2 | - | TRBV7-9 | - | TGTGCCAGCAGCTTAGTTACAGGGTACACCGGGGAGCTGTTTTTT | CASSLVTGYTGELFF
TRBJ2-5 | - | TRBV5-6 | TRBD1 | TGTGCCAGCAGCATCACCGGGACAGGGCGGGGGACCCAGTACTTC | CASSITGTGRGTQYF
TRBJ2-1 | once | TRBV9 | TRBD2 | TGTGCCAGCAGCGTAGATCCCAGCGGGATGGAGGAGTTCTTC | CASSVDPSGMEEFF
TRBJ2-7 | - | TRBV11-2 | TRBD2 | TGTGCCAGCAGCCGCGCCAGCGGGACTAGGGGGGAGCAGTACTTC | CASSRASGTRGEQYF
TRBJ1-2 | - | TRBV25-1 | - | TGTGCCAGCAGTGTGGGGTCATACTATGGCTACACCTTC | CASSVGSYYGYTF
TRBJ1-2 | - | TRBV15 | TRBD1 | TGTGCCACCAGAAAGACAGGGGGCTCAAGCTATGGCTACACCTTC | CATRKTGGSSYGYTF
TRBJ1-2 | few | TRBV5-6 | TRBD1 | TGTGCCAGCAACCCCGGACAGGGTGGCTATGGCTACACCTTC | CASNPGQGGYGYTF
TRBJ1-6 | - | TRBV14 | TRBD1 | TGTGCCAGCAGCTTCGATCGACAGGGGGGGTTCTCACCCCTCCACTTT | CASSFDRQGGFSPLHF
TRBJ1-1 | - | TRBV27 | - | TGTGCCAGCAGCCCCCTACTTAACACTGAAGCTTTCTTT | CASSPLLNTEAFF
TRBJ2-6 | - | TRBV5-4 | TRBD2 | TGTGCCAGCAGCTTCTTCCCAGCGGGAAGGTCTGGGGCCAACGTCCTGACTTTC | CASSFFPAGRSGANVLTF
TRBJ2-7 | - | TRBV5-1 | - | TGCGCCAGCAGCTTGAACACAGGGCCCTACGAGCAGTACTTC | CASSLNTGPYEQYF
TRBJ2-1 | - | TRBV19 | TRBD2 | TGTGCCAGTCCAAATCCTTCCGGACTAGTCCCTAATGAGCAGTTCTTC | CASPNPSGLVPNEQFF
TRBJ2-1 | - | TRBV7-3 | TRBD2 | TGTGCCAGCAGCCCACTAGCGATTACCTACAATGAGCAGTTCTTC | CASSPLAITYNEQFF
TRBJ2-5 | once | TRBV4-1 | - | TGCGCCAGCAGCCAAGGACAGGCCGATTTGGTGGGTCAAGAGACCCAGTACTTC | CASSQGQADLVGQETQYF